The clone carrying this T cell receptor (beta chain) was found many times. Its antigen remains unidentified. The sample originates from a study of T cells in Graves' hyperthyroidism and ophthalmopathy. Findings of the study overall: Stable hyperthyroidism was separated from ophthalmopathy by a model based on 13 V-J features.

Amplified TCR beta CDR3 regions derived from RNA transcripts. The HTBI primer set served for first-round RT-PCR of the TCR CDR3. One entry per CDR3 protein results from TCRdb running MiXCR on the multiplex PCR reads. The sample records a few hundred thousand distinct CDR3 sequences, about 14% being singletons. Clinical symptoms, serum thyroxine, TRAb, thyroid ultrasound and orbital computed tomography established diagnosis. PBMCs were derived from approximately 10 ml fresh peripheral blood. Per the germline V gene, CDR1 is MGHRA and CDR2 is YSYEKL. V gave up 1 base and J gave up 2 bases; unmatched junction bases: 1. The CDR3 consists of 14 residues.

The V call is TRBV4-1, the J call TRBJ2-7, with 8 bases fitting TRBD1. The material sequenced was blood. The sequence came from a woman in her thirties with Graves' ophthalmopathy. The CDR3 loop is CASSQAQGAYEQYF. The DNA of the CDR3 is TGCGCCAGCAGCCAAGCACAGGGGGCCTACGAGCAGTACTTC.